The 22 T cell receptor beta chains reported below all come from one sample, sequenced in a study of radiotherapy plus CTLA-4 blockade in lung cancer. Libraries were prepared by immunoSEQ multiplex PCR; TCRdb keeps only in-frame clonotypes and omits some of them. The sample lists approximately 72,000 clones; 78% were seen once. Specimen: peripheral blood, collected from a patient treated with radiotherapy plus ipilimumab. These receptors came from a human donor with non-small cell lung cancer who had a complete response to radiotherapy plus ipilimumab.

The chain couples TRBV9 to TRBJ2-1; 7 nucleotides agree with TRBD2. The germline gives CDR1 SGDLS, CDR2 YYNGEE. The J segment lost 0 bases and the V segment lost 6 bases, leaving 6 bases of the junction unmatched. The CDR3 contains 15 residues. The CDR3 spells CASTTGGSSYNEQFF. CDR3 nucleotide sequence: TGTGCCAGCACCACGGGGGGAAGCTCCTACAATGAGCAGTTCTTC.

This chain connects TRBV2 to TRBJ2-2; no reliable D call. The CDR3 covers 15 residues. V was trimmed by 4 bases and J by 2 bases, leaving 11 bases between them. The germline gives CDR1 SNHLY, CDR2 FYNNEI. CDR3 DNA sequence: TGTGCCAGCAGTGGGCAACCAGTCAACACCGGGGAGCTGTTTTTT. Protein: CASSGQPVNTGELFF.

The rearrangement uses TRBV18 and TRBJ2-7; 13 positions match TRBD2. The CDR3 is 14 amino acids. Trimming removed 8 bases from V and 6 bases from J; junction bases left unmatched: 7. CDR1 and CDR2 from the germline V gene are KGHSH and LQKENI. The CDR3: CASREGTSGAEQYF. The CDR3 bases are TGTGCCAGCCGCGAGGGGACTAGCGGGGCCGAGCAGTACTTC.

The genes are TRBV10-2 and TRBJ1-3; the D is unclear. The CDR3 is made up of 18 amino acids. The V end was cut by 4 bases, the J end by 8 bases, with 27 bases between. Looked up from germline, CDR1 is WSHSY and CDR2 is SAAADI. The CDR3 DNA is TGCGCCAGCAGTGCCTTTATAGTCGTAGGCCTCCGGGTCGACACCATATATTTT. This translates into CASSAFIVVGLRVDTIYF.

This chain connects TRBV2 to TRBJ2-3; 8 bases are shared with TRBD1. The trim removed 3 bases at V and 4 bases at J, leaving 6 bases unmatched. The length of the CDR3 is 15 residues. Germline lookup yields CDR1 SNHLY and CDR2 FYNNEI. The CDR3 DNA is TGTGCCAGCAGTGAGGGACAGGAAGGCGCAGATACGCAGTATTTT. Residues: CASSEGQEGADTQYF.

The chain has TRBV2 and TRBJ1-2, with unresolved D. CDR3 size: 14 residues. V shed 5 bases and J shed 7 bases, with 17 bases lying between them. Germline CDR1 reads SNHLY; CDR2 reads FYNNEI. The DNA of the CDR3 is TGTGCCAGCAGTTATTCCACACCGGTGGGTGGCTACACCTTC. Translation gives CASSYSTPVGGYTF.

The rearrangement joins TRBV7-8 to TRBJ2-1; 12 bases are a match to TRBD2. The CDR3 is 17 residues long. Trimming took 3 bases from V and 2 from J; bases not matched to a gene: 5. Germline V gene lookup returns CDR1 SGHVS and CDR2 FQNEAQ. The CDR3 protein is CASSFRTSGTTYNEQFF. The CDR3 nucleotides are TGTGCCAGCAGCTTCCGGACTAGCGGGACCACCTACAATGAGCAGTTCTTC.

The genes are TRBV11-3 and TRBJ2-1, with 12 bases lining up with TRBD2. V was clipped by 0 bases and J by 7 bases; unmatched bases: 1. CDR1 is SGHNT, CDR2 YENEEA, per germline. The CDR3 totals 15 residues. CDR3 coding DNA: TGTGCCAGCAGCTTAGAGACTAGCGGGAGTAATGAGCAGTTCTTC. It yields the protein CASSLETSGSNEQFF.

The V gene is TRBV11-3, the J gene TRBJ2-2, with D unclear. Germline-derived CDR1 and CDR2 are SGHNT and YENEEA. With 5 bases removed from V and 7 bases from J, the gap between germline ends came to 5 bases. CDR3 size: 11 residues. The CDR3 DNA follows: TGTGCCAGCAGCAAAAGCGGGGAGCTGTTTTTT. It is translated as CASSKSGELFF.

The V call is TRBV7-9, the J call TRBJ2-1, with 7 bases identical to TRBD1. With V trimmed by 5 bases and J by 3 bases, 13 bases remained unmatched. Germline assignment: CDR1 SEHNR and CDR2 FQNEAQ (reference sequence). CDR3 length equals 17 residues. CDR3 protein: CASSPVHPRDSYNEQFF. CDR3 bases: TGTGCCAGCAGCCCGGTCCACCCCCGGGACAGCTACAATGAGCAGTTCTTC. Combining the CDR3 with reference TRBV7-9 and TRBJ2-1 gives the whole variable domain DTGVSQNPRHKITKRGQNVTFRCDPISEHNRLYWYRQTLGQGPEFLTYFQNEAQLEKSRLLSDRFSAERPKGSFSTLEIQRTEQGDSAMYLCASSPVHPRDSYNEQFFGPGTRLTVL.

This clone was counted once. V usage is TRBV10-3 and J usage is TRBJ2-3; 8 bases are shared with TRBD2. The CDR3 covers 16 residues. Germline assignment: CDR1 ENHRY and CDR2 SYGVKD. J lost 1 base, V lost 2 bases, and 5 bases had no gene match. CDR3 nucleotides: TGTGCCATCAGTGAGGCTAGCGGGCTCGGCACAGATACGCAGTATTTT. Encoded protein: CAISEASGLGTDTQYF.

This clone was seen a few times. V usage is TRBV5-1 and J usage is TRBJ2-5, with D unresolved. The CDR3 length is 13 residues. V shed 4 bases and J shed 1 base, with 8 bases lying between them. Germline-derived CDR1 and CDR2 are SGHRS and YFSETQ. Here the CDR3 reads CASSIPPQETQYF. The CDR3 coding sequence is TGCGCCAGCAGCATCCCTCCCCAAGAGACCCAGTACTTC. The complete variable domain, with remaining parts taken from reference TRBV5-1 and TRBJ2-5, reads KAGVTQTPRYLIKTRGQQVTLSCSPISGHRSVSWYQQTPGQGLQFLFEYFSETQRNKGNFPGRFSGRQFSNSRSEMNVSTLELGDSALYLCASSIPPQETQYFGPGTRLLVL.

The rearrangement links TRBV4-1 to TRBJ2-7; 8 bases map to TRBD2. J was trimmed by 0 bases and V by 1 base; bases with no gene match: 5. This CDR3 contains 16 residues. Germline V gene sequence: CDR1 MGHRA, CDR2 YSYEKL. CDR3 residues: CASSQAESGSSYEQYF. The CDR3, as DNA: TGCGCCAGCAGCCAAGCGGAAAGCGGGAGCTCCTACGAGCAGTACTTC.

This chain connects TRBV11-3 to TRBJ2-5, with 11 bases matching TRBD2. Germline CDR1 is SGHNT and CDR2 is YENEEA. This CDR3 comprises 15 residues. The V and J ends lost 5 bases and 0 bases, in that order; junction bases with no gene match: 2. The CDR3 protein is CASSGTSGYQETQYF. The CDR3 DNA follows: TGTGCCAGCAGCGGGACTAGCGGTTACCAAGAGACCCAGTACTTC.

The genes are TRBV18 and TRBJ2-1, with D possibly being TRBD2 (6 bases). Germline V CDR1 and CDR2: KGHSH, LQKENI. There are 15 residues in the CDR3. V was trimmed by 2 bases and J by 5 bases, leaving 13 bases between them. CDR3 region: CASSPRTGVDNEQFF. The DNA for the CDR3 is TGTGCCAGCTCACCAAGGACGGGGGTTGACAATGAGCAGTTCTTC.

This clone appeared a single time. V and J are TRBV2 and TRBJ1-5; a weak D match, TRBD1 (6 bases). V lost 5 bases and J lost 4, with 9 bases in between. CDR1 is SNHLY and CDR2 is FYNNEI in the germline V gene. CDR3 length equals 13 residues. The CDR3 region is CASSPQGNQPQHF. The DNA of the CDR3 is TGTGCCAGCAGTCCCCAGGGGAATCAGCCCCAGCATTTT.

J is TRBJ1-4 and V is TRBV27, with TRBD1 matching 8 bases. Germline lookup yields CDR1 MNHEY and CDR2 SMNVEV (reference sequence). Unmatched junction bases numbered 3, after V lost 3 bases and J lost 3 bases. The CDR3 contains 15 residues. As DNA, the CDR3 is TGTGCCAGCAGTTTGCAGGGGGCGGCTAATGAAAAACTGTTTTTT. It is translated as CASSLQGAANEKLFF. The variable domain in full, completed from reference TRBV27 and TRBJ1-4, reads EAQVTQNPRYLITVTGKKLTVTCSQNMNHEYMSWYRQDPGLGLRQIYYSMNVEVTDKGDVPEGYKVSRKEKRNFPLILESPSPNQTSLYFCASSLQGAANEKLFFGSGTQLSVL.

V is TRBV5-4 and J is TRBJ1-6, with D perhaps matching TRBD1 (5 bases). Germline V gene data show CDR1 as SGHNT and CDR2 as YYREEE (reference sequence). CDR3 length equals 15 residues. V was cut by 0 bases and J by 7 bases, with 11 bases left in between. CDR3 region: CASSLGGAQNSPLHF. CDR3 in DNA: TGTGCCAGCAGCTTGGGAGGGGCACAGAATTCACCCCTCCACTTT.

In this sample, this clone turned up once. The chain couples TRBV2 to TRBJ2-5; 8 bases are shared with TRBD1. Germline trimming cut 9 bases from V and 1 base from J; bases unmatched to any gene: 1. CDR1 SNHLY and CDR2 FYNNEI come from the germline V gene. The CDR3 spans 12 residues. CDR3 in DNA: TGTGCCAGTGGGACAGGCCAAGAGACCCAGTACTTC. Its translation: CASGTGQETQYF.

CDR3 DNA: TGTGCCAGCAGTTACCGGCTAGCGGGAGACGATGAGCAGTTCTTC. This codes for CASSYRLAGDDEQFF. The V and J genes are TRBV6-6 and TRBJ2-1; TRBD2 matches at 10 bases. The CDR3 is 15 residues long. The germline gives CDR1 MNHNY, CDR2 SVGAGI (reference sequence). The V and J ends lost 2 bases and 8 bases, in that order; junction bases with no gene match: 6.

This clone was picked up one time. The CDR3 region has the DNA TGTGCCAGTAGTTCGTTGGCGGGGGGGCTGATTACGCAGTATTTT. Protein sequence: CASSSLAGGLITQYF. The rearrangement uses TRBV19 and TRBJ2-3; 9 bases agree with TRBD2. CDR1 is LNHDA, CDR2 SQIVND, per germline (reference sequence). This CDR3 is 15 amino acids long. Germline trimming cut 5 bases from V and 8 bases from J; bases unmatched to any gene: 11.

In its sample, this clone was seen a few times. This chain links TRBV7-2 with TRBJ2-7; D remains unclear. The germline V and J ends were trimmed by 1 base and 2 bases, with 9 bases remaining between them. The CDR3 has 14 amino acids. Germline values: CDR1 SGHTA, CDR2 FQGNSA. The CDR3 region is CASSLGPKTYEQYF. The CDR3, as DNA: TGTGCCAGCAGCTTAGGACCAAAAACCTACGAGCAGTACTTC.